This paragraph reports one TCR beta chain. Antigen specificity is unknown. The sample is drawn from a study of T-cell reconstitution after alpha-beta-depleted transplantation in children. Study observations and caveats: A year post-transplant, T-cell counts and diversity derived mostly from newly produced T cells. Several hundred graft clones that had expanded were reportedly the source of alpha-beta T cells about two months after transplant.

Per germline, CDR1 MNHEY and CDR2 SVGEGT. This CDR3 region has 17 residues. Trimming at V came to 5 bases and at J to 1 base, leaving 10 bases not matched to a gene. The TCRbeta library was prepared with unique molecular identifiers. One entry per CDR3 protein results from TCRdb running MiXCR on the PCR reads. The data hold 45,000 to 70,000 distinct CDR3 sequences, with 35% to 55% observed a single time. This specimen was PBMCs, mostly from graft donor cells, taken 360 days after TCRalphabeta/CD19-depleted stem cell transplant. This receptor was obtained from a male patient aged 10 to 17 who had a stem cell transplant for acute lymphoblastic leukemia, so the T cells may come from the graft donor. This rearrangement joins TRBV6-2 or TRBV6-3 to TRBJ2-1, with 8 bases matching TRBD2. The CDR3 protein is CASSLEFGGGSYNEQFF. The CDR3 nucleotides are TGTGCCAGCAGTCTTGAGTTCGGCGGGGGGTCCTACAATGAGCAGTTCTTC.